One sample yielded the 18 T cell receptor beta chains listed below, sequenced in a study of T cells after yellow fever vaccination. In TCRdb, the 5' RACE reads were re-called with MiXCR into one record per CDR3 protein. The sample records about 230,000 distinct CDR3 sequences, 5.5% to 8.5% being singletons. Sequencing was performed on CD4+ T cells sorted from PBMCs, taken on the day of the yellow fever booster vaccination. These receptors originate from a young man who received the YFV17D yellow fever vaccine.

The chain uses TRBV7-2 and TRBJ1-1; the D gene is possibly TRBD1 (5 bases). Trimming removed 0 bases at V and 0 bases at J, with 11 bases between. The CDR3 runs to 16 residues. The germline gives CDR1 SGHTA, CDR2 FQGNSA. The CDR3: CASSLAQRGLNTEAFF. CDR3 bases: TGTGCCAGCAGCTTAGCGCAGAGGGGCCTGAACACTGAAGCTTTCTTT.

The chain combines TRBV4-2 with TRBJ2-7; D is perhaps TRBD1 or TRBD2 (5 bases each). CDR1 and CDR2 (germline): LGHNA, YNFKEQ. The V and J ends lost 10 bases and 6 bases respectively, with 34 bases between them. This CDR3 is 18 amino acids long. The DNA of the CDR3 is TGTGCCATCGGCCCGGGGCTATCGTGGCAGGGCCCCACGATCGAGCAGTACTTC. It translates to CAIGPGLSWQGPTIEQYF.

This clonotype was counted many times. At one end, the junction sequence differs from germline, possibly due to a read error. The chain uses TRBV7-7 and TRBJ2-2; no clear D gene. The length of the CDR3 is 14 residues. CDR1 is SSHAT and CDR2 is FNYEAQ in the germline V gene (reference sequence). The DNA for the CDR3 is TGTGCTAGCAGCTTGGGGTCTAACCTCGGGGAGCTGTTTTTT. Encoded protein: CASSLGSNLGELFF.

This clonotype has only a few counts. The DNA for the CDR3 is TGTGCCAGCAGCGGACTAGCGGGGACAGATACGCAGTATTTT. Amino acid sequence: CASSGLAGTDTQYF. The V call is TRBV3-1, the J call TRBJ2-3; TRBD2 agrees at 12 bases. After removal of 5 bases from V and 3 bases from J, the junction contained 0 bases not matched to a gene. The germline V gene encodes CDR1 LGHDT and CDR2 YNNKEL (reference sequence). The CDR3 runs to 14 residues.

This clonotype has at least ten counts. This chain links TRBV4-3 with TRBJ2-7; the D is unclear. Germline V gives CDR1 LGHNA, CDR2 YSLEER. V dropped 0 bases and J dropped 4 bases, with 10 bases sitting between them. CDR3 length: 14 amino acids. Here the CDR3 reads CASSQDLSKYEQYF. In DNA, the CDR3 is TGCGCCAGCAGCCAAGATCTTAGCAAGTACGAGCAGTACTTC.

This clonotype was picked up a small number of times. A junction end diverges from the germline sequence, so it may reflect a read error. The chain carries TRBV19 and TRBJ2-7; 9 bases line up with TRBD1. Germline loops: CDR1 LNHDA, CDR2 SQIVND (reference sequence). The length of the CDR3 is 13 residues. The CDR3 spells CASSFGQGYGQYF. The DNA for the CDR3 is TGTGCCAGTAGTTTCGGACAGGGGTACGGGCAGTACTTC.

On this clonotype: The junction departs from germline at one end; a sequencing error may be responsible. DNA of the CDR3: TGTGCCAGCAGCCGTGGAGCGGGAGTTTTCTACGAGCTGTACTTC. Amino acid sequence: CASSRGAGVFYELYF. This sequence joins TRBV14 and TRBJ2-7; 8 bases map to TRBD2. CDR1 and CDR2 (germline): SGHDN, FVKESK. The CDR3 runs 15 residues.

DNA for the CDR3: TGTGCCAGCAACCCGGACGCCCATAGCGGGAGTCAGCCCCAGCATTTT. Translation gives CASNPDAHSGSQPQHF. The chain employs TRBV28 and TRBJ1-5; D call uncertain. The ends were cut back, 7 bases at V and 6 bases at J, with 22 bases in the middle. The CDR3 totals 16 residues. Germline V CDR1 and CDR2: MDHEN, SYDVKM.

The chain combines TRBV10-3 with TRBJ2-1; D possibly matches TRBD1 or TRBD2 (5 bases each). The V gene lost 6 bases and the J gene lost 1 base, with 16 bases spanning the gap. The CDR3 sequence is 16 residues long. Germline loops: CDR1 ENHRY, CDR2 SYGVKD. The CDR3 DNA is TGTGCCATCAGCCGGGACGCAGGGAGATCCTACAATGAGCAGTTCTTC. Translating gives CAISRDAGRSYNEQFF.

The chain employs TRBV5-1 and TRBJ2-5; D is possibly TRBD1 or TRBD2 (5 bases each). CDR3 length equals 15 residues. From germline, CDR1 is SGHRS and CDR2 YFSETQ. The V and J ends lost 2 bases and 2 bases respectively, with 13 bases between them. The CDR3 here is CASSFSGTEQETQYF. DNA for the CDR3: TGCGCCAGCAGCTTTTCCGGGACGGAACAAGAGACCCAGTACTTC. The full variable domain, with the rest looked up from reference TRBV5-1 and TRBJ2-5, is KAGVTQTPRYLIKTRGQQVTLSCSPISGHRSVSWYQQTPGQGLQFLFEYFSETQRNKGNFPGRFSGRQFSNSRSEMNVSTLELGDSALYLCASSFSGTEQETQYFGPGTRLLVL.

This clonotype was counted many times. V is TRBV24-1 and J is TRBJ1-1; 11 nucleotides align to TRBD1. The junction had 4 bases not matched to a gene; V was cut back by 7 bases and J by 7 bases. The germline gives CDR1 KGHDR, CDR2 SFDVKD. This CDR3 has 13 residues. The CDR3 DNA is TGTGCCACCAGGAGGACAGGGGGCGGTGAAGCTTTCTTT. It specifies CATRRTGGGEAFF.

The genes are TRBV7-2 and TRBJ1-5, with D perhaps matching TRBD1 (5 bases). The germline V gene has CDR1 SGHTA and CDR2 FQGNSA. This CDR3 contains 12 residues. V was pared by 6 bases and J by 6 bases, with 9 bases between. CDR3 nucleotide sequence: TGTGCCAGCAGTGTGCAGGGTCAGCCCCAGCATTTT. The encoded protein is CASSVQGQPQHF.

The sample holds a few counts of this clonotype. This chain connects TRBV24-1 to TRBJ2-1; tentative D call: TRBD2 (6 bases). Germline CDR1 and CDR2: KGHDR and SFDVKD. CDR3 length: 12 residues. The V and J ends lost 4 bases and 13 bases respectively, with 13 bases between them. CDR3 sequence (DNA): TGTGCCACCAGTGACGGGACTCTCCACCAGTTCTTC. Amino acid sequence: CATSDGTLHQFF.

This clonotype was seen ten or more times. The chain links TRBV11-3 to TRBJ2-1; the D is unclear. Germline V gene sequence: CDR1 SGHNT, CDR2 YENEEA. Trimming removed 5 bases at V and 10 bases at J, with 12 bases between. The CDR3 length is 12 residues. CDR3 protein: CASSLGPWEQFF. In nucleotides, the CDR3 is TGTGCCAGCAGCCTGGGCCCGTGGGAGCAGTTCTTC.

This clonotype has ten or more counts. The chain uses TRBV12-3 or TRBV12-4 and TRBJ2-1; 9 bases align to TRBD2. The V gene end was trimmed by 5 bases and the J gene end by 3 bases; junction bases not matched to a gene: 14. The CDR3 consists of 18 residues. The CDR3 is CASSGGREGRTIYNEQFF. The CDR3, as DNA: TGTGCCAGCAGTGGGGGGCGGGAGGGCCGTACCATCTACAATGAGCAGTTCTTC.

This clonotype was found many times. The chain combines TRBV5-1 with TRBJ1-3; the D gene is possibly TRBD1 (6 bases). CDR3 length: 15 residues. Trimming shortened V by 4 bases and J by 4 bases, and 15 bases separated the two germline ends. Germline-derived CDR1 and CDR2 are SGHRS and YFSETQ. For the CDR3, the DNA is TGCGCCAGCAGCCCAAGTTACAGGGACGGAAACACCATATATTTT. It specifies CASSPSYRDGNTIYF.

This clonotype was detected ten times or more. The gene calls are TRBV18 and TRBJ2-7; 11 bases fit TRBD2. The trim removed 3 bases at V and 5 bases at J, leaving 6 bases unmatched. The CDR3 has 15 residues. CDR1 is KGHSH and CDR2 is LQKENI in the germline V gene. The CDR3 nucleotides read TGTGCCAGCTCACCGGGGACTAGCGGAGTGGACGAGCAGTACTTC. Protein: CASSPGTSGVDEQYF.

In this sample, this clonotype turned up many times. CDR3 nucleotide sequence: TGTGCCAGCAGCTCTCCGACTAGCGGGAGGACAGAAAGACTCTACGAGCAGTACTTC. This sequence encodes CASSSPTSGRTERLYEQYF. V and J are TRBV11-2 and TRBJ2-7; 13 bases align to TRBD2. The CDR3 is 19 residues long. Germline CDR1 SGHAT, CDR2 FQNNGV. Germline trimming cut 4 bases from V and 3 bases from J; bases unmatched to any gene: 15.